Listed below are T cell receptor beta chains from one sample, sequenced in a study of cytotoxic CD8 clonotypes in ibrutinib-treated CLL. Some clones are missing from TCRdb's copy, which holds only in-frame ones; the method was immunoSEQ multiplex PCR. This table has 190,000 or so clones, around 70% appearing once. The sequenced sample was PBMCs, obtained after 24 months of ibrutinib treatment. The source is a human donor with chronic lymphocytic leukemia. CDR3s include the opening cysteine and the closing phenylalanine or tryptophan. D genes are given only for firm matches. The size field is filled for only some rows; it gives once, few, many or a size class.

j_call v_call d_call clone_size cdr3_aa cdr3_nt
TRBJ2-2 TRBV11-1 NA NA CASSGVVASGELFF TGTGCCAGCAGCGGGGTTGTGGCTAGCGGGGAGCTGTTTTTT
TRBJ2-7 TRBV2 TRBD1 NA CASSGWTGRSGEQYF TGTGCCAGCAGTGGTTGGACAGGGAGGTCGGGAGAGCAGTACTTC
TRBJ2-1 TRBV9 TRBD2 NA CASSVRRTSGDNEQFF TGTGCCAGCAGCGTTCGTAGGACTAGCGGGGACAATGAGCAGTTCTTC
TRBJ1-5 TRBV6-5 NA NA CATSPWRGNQPQHF TGTGCCACCTCTCCCTGGCGCGGCAATCAGCCCCAGCATTTT
TRBJ2-3 TRBV7-3 TRBD2 NA CASSKGLAGTDTQYF TGTGCCAGCAGCAAGGGACTAGCGGGCACAGATACGCAGTATTTT
TRBJ2-5 TRBV12-5 NA NA CASGLVGQAETQYF TGTGCTAGTGGTTTGGTAGGCCAAGCGGAGACCCAGTACTTC
TRBJ2-5 TRBV28 TRBD1 once CASSGRDRGPVKAYLTQYF TGTGCCAGCAGTGGACGGGACAGGGGGCCCGTCAAGGCATATTTGACCCAGTACTTC
TRBJ2-7 TRBV28 NA NA CASSSPGHGLTVQYF TGTGCCAGCAGTTCACCGGGACATGGACTCACCGTGCAGTACTTC
TRBJ2-1 TRBV7-3 TRBD2 few CASSPGTSGRDNEQFF TGTGCCAGCAGCCCCGGGACTAGCGGGAGGGACAATGAGCAGTTCTTC
TRBJ1-1 TRBV10-3 NA NA CAISESGQNTEAFF TGTGCCATCAGTGAGTCAGGACAGAACACTGAAGCTTTCTTT
TRBJ2-7 TRBV29-1 TRBD2 NA CSVVGSGSYEQYF TGCAGCGTCGTGGGTAGCGGGAGTTACGAGCAGTACTTC
TRBJ2-5 TRBV1 NA NA CTSSPTGTDPQETQYF TGCACCAGCAGCCCGACCGGGACAGACCCCCAAGAGACCCAGTACTTC
TRBJ2-2 TRBV11-2 TRBD1 NA CASSPGTGNTGELFF TGTGCCAGCAGCCCGGGGACAGGGAATACCGGGGAGCTGTTTTTT
TRBJ2-7 TRBV19 NA few CASSMLGDGSYEQYF TGTGCCAGTAGTATGTTAGGGGACGGTTCCTACGAGCAGTACTTC
TRBJ2-7 TRBV19 NA few CASSMTTQASYEQYF TGTGCCAGTAGTATGACCACGCAGGCCTCCTACGAGCAGTACTTC
TRBJ2-1 TRBV10-1 NA NA CASSEVRIIGNEQFF TGCGCCAGCAGTGAGGTTCGGATCATCGGCAATGAGCAGTTCTTC
TRBJ1-1 TRBV5-1 NA NA CASSLAEGDTEAFF TGCGCCAGCAGCTTGGCCGAGGGAGACACTGAAGCTTTCTTT
TRBJ2-7 TRBV4-2 NA NA CASSQVNVGAYEQYF TGTGCCAGCAGCCAAGTGAACGTGGGAGCCTACGAGCAGTACTTC
TRBJ2-5 TRBV7-9 TRBD1 NA CASSFGTGYPETQYF TGTGCCAGCAGCTTCGGGACAGGGTATCCAGAGACCCAGTACTTC
TRBJ2-1 TRBV5-1 TRBD1 NA CASSLGRDRPNEQFF TGCGCCAGCAGCTTGGGCCGGGACAGGCCAAATGAGCAGTTCTTC
TRBJ2-1 TRBV20-1 NA once CSARDDNEQFF TGCAGTGCTAGAGACGACAATGAGCAGTTCTTC
TRBJ2-1 TRBV6-1 NA NA CASSFRHTEQFF TGTGCCAGCAGTTTTCGGCATACCGAGCAGTTCTTC
TRBJ1-1 TRBV4-1 NA NA CASSQYEGQNTEAFF TGCGCCAGCAGCCAATATGAGGGGCAGAACACTGAAGCTTTCTTT
TRBJ2-7 TRBV4-3 TRBD2 NA CASSQERTSGSIEF TGCGCCAGCAGCCAAGAACGGACTAGCGGGAGTATAGAGTTC
TRBJ2-3 TRBV6-5 TRBD2 NA CASSFSGLTSTDTQYF TGTGCCAGCAGTTTTTCGGGACTAACTAGCACAGATACGCAGTATTTT
TRBJ2-1 TRBV4-2 NA NA CASSPYREYNEQFF TGTGCCAGCAGCCCGTACAGGGAGTACAATGAGCAGTTCTTC
TRBJ2-5 TRBV4-3 NA NA CASSGGGNQETQYF TGCGCCAGCAGCGGGGGCGGGAATCAAGAGACCCAGTACTTC
TRBJ1-2 TRBV19 NA NA CASSIDTDTDYGYTF TGTGCCAGTAGTATAGATACAGACACGGACTATGGCTACACCTTC
TRBJ2-5 TRBV5-4 TRBD2 NA CASSPPPTSGQETQYF TGTGCCAGCAGCCCGCCTCCGACTAGCGGACAAGAGACCCAGTACTTC